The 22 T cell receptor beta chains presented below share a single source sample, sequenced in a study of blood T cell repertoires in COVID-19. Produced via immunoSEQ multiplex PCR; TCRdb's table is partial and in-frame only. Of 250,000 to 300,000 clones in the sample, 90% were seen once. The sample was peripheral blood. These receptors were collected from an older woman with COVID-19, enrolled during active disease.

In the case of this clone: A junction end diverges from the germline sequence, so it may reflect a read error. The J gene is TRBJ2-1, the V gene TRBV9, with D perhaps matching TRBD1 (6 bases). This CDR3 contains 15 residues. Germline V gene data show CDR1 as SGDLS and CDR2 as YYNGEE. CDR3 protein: CASSVGGQSSNEQFF. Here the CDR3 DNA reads TGTGCCAGCAGCGTAGGAGGACAGTCCTCCAATGAGCAGTTCTTC.

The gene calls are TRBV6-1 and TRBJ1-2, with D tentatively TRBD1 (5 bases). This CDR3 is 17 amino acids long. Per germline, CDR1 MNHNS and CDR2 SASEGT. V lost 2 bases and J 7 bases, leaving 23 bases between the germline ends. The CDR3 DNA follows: TGTGCCAGCAGTGAATTTTCAACGCTTCCGGTAGGGGTTGGCTACACCTTC. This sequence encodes CASSEFSTLPVGVGYTF.

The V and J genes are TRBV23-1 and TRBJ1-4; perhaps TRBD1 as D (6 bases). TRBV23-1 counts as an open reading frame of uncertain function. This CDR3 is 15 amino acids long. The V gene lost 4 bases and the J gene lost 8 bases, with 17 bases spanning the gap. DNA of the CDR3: TGCGCCAGCAGTCCACAAGGGGGGGGCGAAGAAAAACTGTTTTTT. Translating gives CASSPQGGGEEKLFF.

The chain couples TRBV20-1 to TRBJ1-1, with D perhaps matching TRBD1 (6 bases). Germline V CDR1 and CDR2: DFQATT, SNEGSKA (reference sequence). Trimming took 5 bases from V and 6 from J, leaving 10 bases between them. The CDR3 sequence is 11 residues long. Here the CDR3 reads CSAGGASEAFF. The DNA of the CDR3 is TGCAGTGCTGGGGGGGCTTCTGAAGCTTTCTTT.

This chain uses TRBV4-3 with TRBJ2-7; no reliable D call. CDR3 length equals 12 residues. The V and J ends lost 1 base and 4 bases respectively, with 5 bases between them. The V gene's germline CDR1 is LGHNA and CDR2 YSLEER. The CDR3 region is CASSQGGYEQYF. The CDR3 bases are TGCGCCAGCAGCCAAGGAGGTTACGAGCAGTACTTC.

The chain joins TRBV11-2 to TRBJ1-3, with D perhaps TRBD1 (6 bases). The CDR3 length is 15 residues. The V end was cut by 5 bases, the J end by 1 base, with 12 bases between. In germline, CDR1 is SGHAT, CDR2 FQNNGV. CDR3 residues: CASSPRTASGNTIYF. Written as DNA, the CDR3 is TGTGCCAGCAGCCCCCGGACAGCTTCTGGAAACACCATATATTTT.

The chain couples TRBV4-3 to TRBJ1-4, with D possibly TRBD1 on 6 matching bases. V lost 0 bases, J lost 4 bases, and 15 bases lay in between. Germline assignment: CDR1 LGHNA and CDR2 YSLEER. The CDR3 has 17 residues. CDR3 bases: TGCGCCAGCAGCCAAGACCTCCCGGGACAAATTAATGAAAAACTGTTTTTT. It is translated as CASSQDLPGQINEKLFF.

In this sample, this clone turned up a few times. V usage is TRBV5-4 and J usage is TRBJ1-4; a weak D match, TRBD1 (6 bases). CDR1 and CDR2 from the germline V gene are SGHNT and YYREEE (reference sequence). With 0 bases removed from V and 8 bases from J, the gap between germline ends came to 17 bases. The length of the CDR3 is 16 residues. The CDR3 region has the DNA TGTGCCAGCAGCTTGGAACCGTCAGGGGTAGGAGAAAAACTGTTTTTT. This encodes CASSLEPSGVGEKLFF.

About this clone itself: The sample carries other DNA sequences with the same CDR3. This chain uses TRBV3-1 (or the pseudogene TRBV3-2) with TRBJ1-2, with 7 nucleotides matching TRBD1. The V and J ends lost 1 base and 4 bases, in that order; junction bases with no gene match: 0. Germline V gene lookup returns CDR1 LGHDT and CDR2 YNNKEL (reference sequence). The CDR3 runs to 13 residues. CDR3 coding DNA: TGTGCCAGCAGCCAAGGGACAGGCTATGGCTACACCTTC. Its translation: CASSQGTGYGYTF.

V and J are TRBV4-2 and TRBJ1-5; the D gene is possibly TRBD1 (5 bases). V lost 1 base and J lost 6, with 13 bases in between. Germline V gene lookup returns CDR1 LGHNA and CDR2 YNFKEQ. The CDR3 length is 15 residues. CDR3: CASSQATPGGQPQHF. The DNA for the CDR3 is TGTGCCAGCAGCCAAGCCACTCCGGGGGGTCAGCCCCAGCATTTT.

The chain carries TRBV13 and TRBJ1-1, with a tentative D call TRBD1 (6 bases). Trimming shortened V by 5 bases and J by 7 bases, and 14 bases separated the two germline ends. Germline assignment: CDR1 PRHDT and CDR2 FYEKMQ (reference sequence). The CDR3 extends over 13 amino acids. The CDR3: CASSPQGLGEAFF. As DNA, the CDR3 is TGTGCCAGCAGCCCTCAGGGGCTCGGTGAAGCTTTCTTT.

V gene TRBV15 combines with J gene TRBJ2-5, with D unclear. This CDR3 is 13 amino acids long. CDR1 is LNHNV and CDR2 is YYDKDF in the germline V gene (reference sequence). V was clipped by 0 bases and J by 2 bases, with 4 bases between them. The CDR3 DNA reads TGTGCCACCAGCAGAGATCTTCAAGAGACCCAGTACTTC. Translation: CATSRDLQETQYF.

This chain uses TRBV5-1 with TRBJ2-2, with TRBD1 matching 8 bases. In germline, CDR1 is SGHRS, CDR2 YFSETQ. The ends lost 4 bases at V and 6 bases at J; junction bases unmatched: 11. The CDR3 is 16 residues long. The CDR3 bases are TGCGCCAGCAGCGATCCAGGGGGCGTCCTTGCCGGGGAGCTGTTTTTT. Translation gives CASSDPGGVLAGELFF.

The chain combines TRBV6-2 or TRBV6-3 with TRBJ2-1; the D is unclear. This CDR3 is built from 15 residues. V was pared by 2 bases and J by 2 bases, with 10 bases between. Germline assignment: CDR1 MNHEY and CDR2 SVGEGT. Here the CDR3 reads CASSYLGIPYNEQFF. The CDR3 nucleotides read TGTGCCAGCAGTTACCTGGGCATTCCCTACAATGAGCAGTTCTTC.

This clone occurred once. CDR3 in DNA: TGTGCCAGCAGCCTCGACAGGTCCCCCACCGGGGAGCTGTTTTTT. This sequence encodes CASSLDRSPTGELFF. The rearrangement links TRBV5-4 to TRBJ2-2; D is possibly TRBD1 (6 bases). The length of the CDR3 is 15 residues. Looked up from germline, CDR1 is SGHNT and CDR2 is YYREEE (reference sequence). The ends were cut back, 4 bases at V and 4 bases at J, with 14 bases in the middle.

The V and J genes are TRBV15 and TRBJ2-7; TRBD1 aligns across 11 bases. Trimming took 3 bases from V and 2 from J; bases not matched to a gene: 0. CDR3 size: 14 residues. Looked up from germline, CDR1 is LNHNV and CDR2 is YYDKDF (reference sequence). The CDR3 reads CATSRDRGPYEQYF. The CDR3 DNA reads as TGTGCCACCAGCAGGGACAGGGGGCCCTACGAGCAGTACTTC.

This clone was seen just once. CDR3 DNA sequence: TGTGCCAGCAGTCCGCGCGAATACTATGGCTACACCTTC. Encoded protein: CASSPREYYGYTF. This chain joins TRBV12-3 or TRBV12-4 and TRBJ1-2; D remains unclear. Trimming took off 5 bases at V and 3 bases at J, with 10 bases between the two ends. This CDR3 comprises 13 residues.

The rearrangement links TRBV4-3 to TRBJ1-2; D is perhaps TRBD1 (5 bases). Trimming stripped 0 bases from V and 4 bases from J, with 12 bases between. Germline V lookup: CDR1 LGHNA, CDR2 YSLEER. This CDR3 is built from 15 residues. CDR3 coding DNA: TGCGCCAGCAGCCAAGATCTCCGGGGGATCTATGGCTACACCTTC. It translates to CASSQDLRGIYGYTF.

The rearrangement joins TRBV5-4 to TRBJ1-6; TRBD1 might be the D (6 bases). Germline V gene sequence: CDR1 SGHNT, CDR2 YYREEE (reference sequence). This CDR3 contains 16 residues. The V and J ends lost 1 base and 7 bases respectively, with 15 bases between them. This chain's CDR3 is CASSLYRGAENSPLHF. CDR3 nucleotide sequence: TGTGCCAGCAGCTTGTATCGGGGGGCTGAGAATTCACCCCTCCACTTT.

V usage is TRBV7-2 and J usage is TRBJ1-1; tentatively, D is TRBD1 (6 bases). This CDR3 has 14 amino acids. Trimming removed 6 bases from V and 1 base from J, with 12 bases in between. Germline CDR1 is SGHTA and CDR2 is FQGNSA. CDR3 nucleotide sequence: TGTGCCAGCAGACCCAGGACAGCGAACACTGAAGCTTTCTTT. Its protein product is CASRPRTANTEAFF.

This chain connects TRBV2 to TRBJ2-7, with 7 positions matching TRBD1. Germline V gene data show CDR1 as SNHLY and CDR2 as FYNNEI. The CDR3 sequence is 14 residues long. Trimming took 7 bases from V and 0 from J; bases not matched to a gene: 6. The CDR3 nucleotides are TGTGCCAGCAAACCGGGGACAGTCTCCTACGAGCAGTACTTC. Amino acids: CASKPGTVSYEQYF.

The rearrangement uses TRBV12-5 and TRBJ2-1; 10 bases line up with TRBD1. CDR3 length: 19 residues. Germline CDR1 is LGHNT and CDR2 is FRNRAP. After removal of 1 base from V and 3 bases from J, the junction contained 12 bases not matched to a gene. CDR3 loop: CASGLAQSRDRGFYNEQFF. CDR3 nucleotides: TGTGCTAGTGGTTTGGCGCAAAGCCGGGACAGGGGTTTCTACAATGAGCAGTTCTTC.